A single sample gave rise to the 19 T cell receptor beta chains below, sequenced in a study of blood T cells in healthy people across ages. A J-beta primer mix and a sample-barcoded 5' primer were used in a second PCR of about 7 to 12 cycles. TCRdb ran MiXCR on the 5' RACE reads and lists one entry per CDR3 protein. The profile shows about 1.4 million distinct CDR3 sequences, roughly 64% of them singletons. Sequenced: blood. The receptors were gathered from a man aged 18-30 years in good health.

The chain has TRBV27 and TRBJ1-2; TRBD1 might be the D (6 bases). Germline CDR1 reads MNHEY; CDR2 reads SMNVEV (reference sequence). Trimming took off 6 bases at V and 6 bases at J, with 20 bases between the two ends. The CDR3 totals 15 residues. The CDR3 is CASSSQYGTFHGYTF. The CDR3 DNA follows: TGTGCCAGCAGCAGCCAATACGGGACATTCCATGGCTACACCTTC.

This clonotype came up a few times. The chain is built from TRBV4-3 and TRBJ2-1; TRBD1 might be the D (5 bases). The CDR3 has 15 residues. Germline assignment: CDR1 LGHNA and CDR2 YSLEER. V lost 0 bases and J lost 1, with 7 bases in between. CDR3 sequence (DNA): TGCGCCAGCAGCCAAGATCGACAGTCCTACAATGAGCAGTTCTTC. As protein: CASSQDRQSYNEQFF.

The chain couples TRBV25-1 to TRBJ1-1, with D perhaps matching TRBD1 (6 bases). This CDR3 spans 15 amino acids. Looked up from germline, CDR1 is MGHDK and CDR2 is SYGVNS. Trimming took off 1 base at V and 1 base at J, with 10 bases between the two ends. The CDR3 DNA reads as TGTGCCAGCAGTGAATTTGGACAGAGGAACACTGAAGCTTTCTTT. This codes for CASSEFGQRNTEAFF.

The rearrangement uses TRBV27 and TRBJ1-1; no clear D. The CDR3 length is 13 residues. V gave up 6 bases and J gave up 4 bases, with 12 bases separating them. Germline loops: CDR1 MNHEY, CDR2 SMNVEV (reference sequence). The CDR3 coding sequence is TGTGCCAGCAGACAAGGGCGGGCCACTGAAGCTTTCTTT. Translation: CASRQGRATEAFF.

This rearrangement joins TRBV12-3 or TRBV12-4 to TRBJ2-3; D may be TRBD2 (7 bases). The length of the CDR3 is 16 residues. The V and J ends lost 0 bases and 3 bases respectively, with 13 bases between them. The CDR3 region is CASSLAGGPVTDTQYF. The CDR3 bases are TGTGCCAGCAGTTTAGCGGGGGGGCCAGTTACAGATACGCAGTATTTT.

This rearrangement joins TRBV6-5 to TRBJ1-6, with a tentative D call TRBD1 (5 bases). The germline gives CDR1 MNHEY, CDR2 SVGAGI. The V gene lost 0 bases and the J gene lost 7 bases, with 16 bases spanning the gap. This CDR3 has 17 residues. CDR3: CASSYSPQTARNSPLHF. For the CDR3, the DNA is TGTGCCAGCAGTTACTCACCTCAGACAGCGAGAAATTCACCCCTCCACTTT.

This clonotype occurred a few times. The chain links TRBV6-6 to TRBJ2-7, with D possibly being TRBD2 (5 bases). The CDR3 runs to 14 residues. Germline V CDR1 and CDR2: MNHNY, SVGAGI (reference sequence). The V end was cut by 6 bases, the J end by 5 bases, with 17 bases between. CDR3 DNA sequence: TGTGCCAGCAGCCTCCCTGCTAGCTCGGACGAGCAGTACTTC. Amino acids: CASSLPASSDEQYF.

The rearrangement links TRBV10-3 to TRBJ2-7; 10 nucleotides align to TRBD2. Germline assignment: CDR1 ENHRY and CDR2 SYGVKD. The CDR3 sequence is 16 residues long. The junction had 5 bases not matched to a gene; V was cut back by 2 bases and J by 1 base. The CDR3 sequence: CAISERGTSASYEQYF. DNA of the CDR3: TGTGCCATCAGTGAGCGGGGGACTAGCGCATCCTACGAGCAGTACTTC.

The chain uses TRBV5-5 and TRBJ2-3; the D is unclear. V was cut by 0 bases and J by 13 bases, with 18 bases left in between. The CDR3 is made up of 14 amino acids. Germline V gives CDR1 SGHKS, CDR2 YYEKEE (reference sequence). DNA of the CDR3: TGTGCCAGCAGCTTGGACAACCCGGCAAGCTGCGAGTATTTT. As protein: CASSLDNPASCEYF.

This chain joins TRBV9 and TRBJ2-7; 7 nucleotides line up with TRBD1. The V and J ends lost 4 bases and 2 bases, in that order; junction bases with no gene match: 6. Germline V lookup: CDR1 SGDLS, CDR2 YYNGEE. The CDR3 sequence is 14 residues long. This chain's CDR3 is CASSRLQGTYEQYF. The DNA of the CDR3 is TGTGCCAGCAGCCGGTTACAGGGGACCTACGAGCAGTACTTC. Full variable domain (missing parts from reference TRBV9 and TRBJ2-7): DSGVTQTPKHLITATGQRVTLRCSPRSGDLSVYWYQQSLDQGLQFLIQYYNGEERAKGNILERFSAQQFPDLHSELNLSSLELGDSALYFCASSRLQGTYEQYFGPGTRLTVT.

The chain has TRBV5-1 and TRBJ2-7; D possibly corresponds to TRBD1 (6 bases). The V and J ends lost 3 bases and 2 bases respectively, with 12 bases between them. The CDR3 contains 14 residues. The germline gives CDR1 SGHRS, CDR2 YFSETQ. The CDR3 spells CASSYTGNAYEQYF. CDR3 nucleotides: TGCGCCAGCAGCTACACAGGGAACGCCTACGAGCAGTACTTC.

The V call is TRBV4-3, the J call TRBJ2-7; D possibly corresponds to TRBD1 (5 bases). There are 15 residues in the CDR3. V lost 1 base and J 2 bases, leaving 12 bases between the germline ends. Germline values: CDR1 LGHNA, CDR2 YSLEER. The CDR3 loop is CASSQATAEAYEQYF. The CDR3 DNA reads TGCGCCAGCAGCCAAGCGACAGCCGAGGCCTACGAGCAGTACTTC.

The V gene is TRBV5-1, the J gene TRBJ2-7, with TRBD1 as a possible D gene (6 bases). The assigned J gene may be wrong: the sequence end matches TRBJ2-5 better. The CDR3 extends over 14 amino acids. From germline, CDR1 is SGHRS and CDR2 YFSETQ. This CDR3 is CASSFRGSKETQYF. CDR3 nucleotide sequence: TGCGCCAGCAGCTTCAGGGGAAGTAAAGAGACCCAGTACTTC.

This rearrangement joins TRBV9 to TRBJ2-3; D is undetermined. This CDR3 has 14 residues. The germline CDR1 and CDR2 sequences are SGDLS and YYNGEE. Trimming shortened V by 7 bases and J by 6 bases, and 18 bases separated the two germline ends. The CDR3 is CASARGAAGDTQYF. CDR3 DNA: TGTGCCAGCGCCCGAGGCGCGGCCGGGGATACGCAGTATTTT.

This clonotype was picked up one time. At one end, the junction sequence differs from germline, possibly due to a read error. The chain combines TRBV6-5 with TRBJ1-2; 7 positions agree with TRBD1. CDR3 length: 15 residues. Germline V lookup: CDR1 MNHEY, CDR2 SVGAGI. The CDR3 sequence: CVSSPGEGAIYGYTF. The CDR3 bases are TGTGTCAGCAGCCCTGGTGAGGGGGCGATCTATGGCTACACCTTC.

The chain carries TRBV29-1 and TRBJ1-2; 8 positions match TRBD1. The ends lost 3 bases at V and 6 bases at J; junction bases unmatched: 6. Germline values: CDR1 SQVTM, CDR2 ANQGSEA. The CDR3 has 13 amino acids. The CDR3 DNA sequence: TGCAGCGTTGACCATAGACAGGGGAATGGCTACACCTTC. Protein product: CSVDHRQGNGYTF.

The rearrangement links TRBV4-3 to TRBJ2-1; 7 nucleotides match TRBD2. The germline CDR1 and CDR2 sequences are LGHNA and YSLEER. This CDR3 is built from 16 residues. The ends lost 3 bases at V and 3 bases at J; junction bases unmatched: 8. The CDR3 reads CASSHEAGRNYNEQFF. The CDR3 bases are TGCGCCAGCAGCCATGAAGCGGGACGAAACTACAATGAGCAGTTCTTC.

Points on this clonotype: One end of the junction does not line up with germline, which may come from a read error. The chain joins TRBV3-1 to TRBJ2-7, with D perhaps matching TRBD1 (6 bases). This CDR3 has 15 amino acids. Germline loops: CDR1 LGHDT, CDR2 YNNKEL (reference sequence). The chain's CDR3 is CASSPINRASDEKYF. CDR3 nucleotides: TGTGCCAGCAGCCCCATCAACAGGGCGAGCGACGAGAAGTACTTC.

V and J are TRBV29-1 and TRBJ1-1; no clear D gene. The CDR3 is 13 residues long. The germline CDR1 and CDR2 sequences are SQVTM and ANQGSEA. Trimming removed 4 bases at V and 1 base at J, with 10 bases between. As DNA, the CDR3 is TGCAGCGTTGTAAGACGGACGAACACTGAAGCTTTCTTT. As protein: CSVVRRTNTEAFF.